This is a list of T cell receptor beta chains from one sample in a study of OX40 agonist ivuxolimab in advanced cancers. TCRdb's table, derived via immunoSEQ multiplex PCR, lists solely in-frame clones and lacks some. The sample lists some 100,000 clones; under 90% were seen once. Sequencing used CD4+ or CD8+ T cells sorted from blood, obtained in a trial of the OX40 agonist ivuxolimab. All receptors come from an adult with an advanced solid tumor such as melanoma, head and neck, liver or kidney cancer. CDR3s include the opening cysteine and the closing phenylalanine or tryptophan. A D gene is named only where the DNA matches it firmly.

cdr3_length: 12; v_call: TRBV7-2; j_call: TRBJ2-4; d_call: TRBD2; cdr3_aa: CALGLAENIQYF
cdr3_length: 12; v_call: TRBV28; j_call: TRBJ2-3; d_call: -; cdr3_aa: CASRAPTDTQYF
cdr3_length: 14; v_call: TRBV5-6; j_call: TRBJ1-2; d_call: -; cdr3_aa: CASSLLGAGVGYTF
cdr3_length: 19; v_call: TRBV4-2; j_call: TRBJ2-3; d_call: TRBD2; cdr3_aa: CASSQDLRGGLHSTDTQYF
cdr3_length: 14; v_call: TRBV5-1; j_call: TRBJ1-3; d_call: -; cdr3_aa: CASSLGDSGNTIYF
cdr3_length: 14; v_call: TRBV7-2; j_call: TRBJ1-2; d_call: -; cdr3_aa: CASSLGLRNYGYTF
cdr3_length: 16; v_call: TRBV4-3; j_call: TRBJ2-7; d_call: TRBD2; cdr3_aa: CASSQGGTTLGDEQYF
cdr3_length: 14; v_call: TRBV30; j_call: TRBJ1-5; d_call: -; cdr3_aa: CAWSGGGLGQPQHF
cdr3_length: 14; v_call: TRBV19; j_call: TRBJ2-5; d_call: TRBD2; cdr3_aa: CASSGRGLGETQYF
cdr3_length: 18; v_call: TRBV5-6; j_call: TRBJ2-4; d_call: -; cdr3_aa: CASINREMGHAIKNIQYF
cdr3_length: 14; v_call: TRBV9; j_call: TRBJ1-6; d_call: -; cdr3_aa: CASSVGQINSPLHF
cdr3_length: 14; v_call: TRBV7-9; j_call: TRBJ1-6; d_call: -; cdr3_aa: CASSLEQYNSPLHF
cdr3_length: 12; v_call: TRBV2; j_call: TRBJ2-5; d_call: -; cdr3_aa: CASTLAKWPQYF
cdr3_length: 18; v_call: TRBV11-2; j_call: TRBJ1-1; d_call: TRBD1; cdr3_aa: CASSLVLGQGRRDTEAFF
cdr3_length: 13; v_call: TRBV2; j_call: TRBJ2-2; d_call: TRBD1; cdr3_aa: CASRQGVAGELFF
cdr3_length: 14; v_call: TRBV7-3; j_call: TRBJ1-6; d_call: -; cdr3_aa: CASSQDPAGTPLHF
cdr3_length: 12; v_call: TRBV19; j_call: TRBJ2-7; d_call: -; cdr3_aa: CASSPGGYEQYF
cdr3_length: 16; v_call: TRBV5-1; j_call: TRBJ2-2; d_call: TRBD2; cdr3_aa: CASSLRPGGGTGELFF
cdr3_length: 15; v_call: TRBV28; j_call: TRBJ2-3; d_call: TRBD1; cdr3_aa: CASSPSGGGTDTQYF
cdr3_length: 14; v_call: TRBV30; j_call: TRBJ2-7; d_call: TRBD1; cdr3_aa: CAWGTGTATYEQYF
cdr3_length: 16; v_call: TRBV4-2; j_call: TRBJ2-6; d_call: TRBD1; cdr3_aa: CASSQADRSGANVLTF
cdr3_length: 12; v_call: TRBV18; j_call: TRBJ2-1; d_call: -; cdr3_aa: CASSNKGDEQFF
cdr3_length: 15; v_call: TRBV5-4; j_call: TRBJ2-6; d_call: -; cdr3_aa: CASSLGISGANVLTF
cdr3_length: 15; v_call: TRBV7-2; j_call: TRBJ1-2; d_call: TRBD1; cdr3_aa: CASSLVQGGNYGYTF
cdr3_length: 14; v_call: TRBV7-8; j_call: TRBJ1-1; d_call: TRBD1; cdr3_aa: CASSQDRVVTEAFF
cdr3_length: 13; v_call: TRBV7-6; j_call: TRBJ1-1; d_call: -; cdr3_aa: CASSLEQGAEAFF
cdr3_length: 14; v_call: TRBV7-8; j_call: TRBJ2-7; d_call: -; cdr3_aa: CASRHRGASDEQYF
cdr3_length: 13; v_call: TRBV7-2; j_call: TRBJ1-5; d_call: -; cdr3_aa: CASSPRRRQPQHF
cdr3_length: 15; v_call: TRBV19; j_call: TRBJ1-6; d_call: -; cdr3_aa: CASSIDHARGSPLHF
cdr3_length: 14; v_call: TRBV7-3; j_call: TRBJ1-2; d_call: TRBD1; cdr3_aa: CASSQEGQSYGYTF
cdr3_length: 15; v_call: TRBV14; j_call: TRBJ1-6; d_call: -; cdr3_aa: CASSPRSGSGSPLHF
cdr3_length: 13; v_call: TRBV4-3; j_call: TRBJ1-2; d_call: -; cdr3_aa: CASSQDVQEGYTF
cdr3_length: 15; v_call: TRBV18; j_call: TRBJ2-7; d_call: -; cdr3_aa: CASSPNGRRSSEQYF
cdr3_length: 16; v_call: TRBV7-2; j_call: TRBJ2-1; d_call: -; cdr3_aa: CASSLGRWPGANEQFF
cdr3_length: 11; v_call: TRBV29-1; j_call: TRBJ1-4; d_call: -; cdr3_aa: CIGRFNEKLFF
cdr3_length: 13; v_call: TRBV5-1; j_call: TRBJ1-1; d_call: -; cdr3_aa: CASSARWGTEAFF
cdr3_length: 13; v_call: TRBV6-5; j_call: TRBJ2-3; d_call: -; cdr3_aa: CASSNTQGGTQYF
cdr3_length: 14; v_call: TRBV2; j_call: TRBJ2-5; d_call: -; cdr3_aa: CASSDGLGEETQYF
cdr3_length: 19; v_call: TRBV7-9; j_call: TRBJ2-3; d_call: TRBD2; cdr3_aa: CASSSRLAGGARSTDTQYF
cdr3_length: 15; v_call: TRBV11-3; j_call: TRBJ2-3; d_call: TRBD1; cdr3_aa: CASSRGEGAGDTQYF
cdr3_length: 15; v_call: TRBV5-8; j_call: TRBJ2-6; d_call: -; cdr3_aa: CASSGPGSGANVLTF
cdr3_length: 15; v_call: TRBV10-3; j_call: TRBJ2-2; d_call: TRBD2; cdr3_aa: CAIRTSGSVTGELFF
cdr3_length: 13; v_call: TRBV2; j_call: TRBJ1-1; d_call: -; cdr3_aa: CATLVAEDTEAFF
cdr3_length: 16; v_call: TRBV7-2; j_call: TRBJ1-2; d_call: -; cdr3_aa: CASSSSNRRNSYGYTF
cdr3_length: 15; v_call: TRBV6-1; j_call: TRBJ1-3; d_call: -; cdr3_aa: CASSEPLQILNTIYF
cdr3_length: 15; v_call: TRBV11-3; j_call: TRBJ2-2; d_call: -; cdr3_aa: CASSLGGADTGELFF
cdr3_length: 16; v_call: TRBV6-5; j_call: TRBJ1-6; d_call: -; cdr3_aa: CASSYRAEDYNSPLHF
cdr3_length: 15; v_call: TRBV7-3; j_call: TRBJ2-5; d_call: TRBD1; cdr3_aa: CASSIMGRGQETQYF
cdr3_length: 15; v_call: TRBV7-2; j_call: TRBJ2-6; d_call: -; cdr3_aa: CASILTVSGANVLTF
cdr3_length: 17; v_call: TRBV6-1; j_call: TRBJ1-2; d_call: TRBD1; cdr3_aa: CASSEALGQGAWDGYTF
cdr3_length: 13; v_call: TRBV7-9; j_call: TRBJ1-3; d_call: -; cdr3_aa: CASSLGYGNTIYF
cdr3_length: 17; v_call: TRBV18; j_call: TRBJ2-3; d_call: TRBD1; cdr3_aa: CASSSMDRSTGLDTQYF
cdr3_length: 11; v_call: TRBV5-1; j_call: TRBJ2-5; d_call: -; cdr3_aa: CASSSDATQYF
cdr3_length: 17; v_call: TRBV11-1; j_call: TRBJ1-6; d_call: TRBD1; cdr3_aa: CASSLEDWTGSSSPLHF
cdr3_length: 16; v_call: TRBV28; j_call: TRBJ2-7; d_call: -; cdr3_aa: CASRGLAGTIMYEQYF